A selection of T cell receptor beta chains follows, all from one sample in a study of PD-1 blockade in classical Hodgkin lymphoma. Clones were sequenced by immunoSEQ multiplex PCR, and TCRdb holds only the in-frame ones, with some missing. The table records about 24,000 clones, around 84% of them present only once. This specimen was CD4+ T cells from blood, taken at baseline. The receptors derive from a human donor with classical Hodgkin lymphoma. CDR3s include the opening cysteine and the closing phenylalanine or tryptophan. A D gene is named only where the DNA matches it firmly. The size field is filled for only some rows; it gives once, few, many or a size class.

clone size: few; V gene: TRBV7-9; D gene: -; J gene: TRBJ1-2; CDR3 DNA: TGTGCCAGCAGCTTAAACGAACAAAATGGCTACACCTTC; CDR3 protein: CASSLNEQNGYTF
clone size: -; V gene: TRBV9; D gene: TRBD1; J gene: TRBJ1-1; CDR3 DNA: TGTGCCAGCAGCCCACTGGGACAGGCTAACACTGAAGCTTTCTTT; CDR3 protein: CASSPLGQANTEAFF
clone size: -; V gene: TRBV7-9; D gene: -; J gene: TRBJ2-1; CDR3 DNA: TGTGCCAGCAGCTCCATAGAGGGGCTTGCGTGGTGGTTCTTC; CDR3 protein: CASSSIEGLAWWFF
clone size: -; V gene: TRBV19; D gene: -; J gene: TRBJ2-6; CDR3 DNA: TGTGCCAGTAGTATCGGGTCCGGGGTAACGTTGCCTGGGGCCAACGTCCTGACTTTC; CDR3 protein: CASSIGSGVTLPGANVLTF
clone size: -; V gene: TRBV6-5; D gene: -; J gene: TRBJ2-7; CDR3 DNA: TGTGCCAGCAGTTACTCCGACAGATCCTACGAGCAGTACTTC; CDR3 protein: CASSYSDRSYEQYF
clone size: -; V gene: TRBV27; D gene: -; J gene: TRBJ1-1; CDR3 DNA: TGTGCCAGCAGTCACGGGATGCGGGGCACTGAAGCTTTCTTT; CDR3 protein: CASSHGMRGTEAFF
clone size: -; V gene: TRBV7-2; D gene: -; J gene: TRBJ2-1; CDR3 DNA: TGTGCCAGCAGCTTAATGGGCTATGAGCAGTTCTTC; CDR3 protein: CASSLMGYEQFF
clone size: -; V gene: TRBV7-2; D gene: -; J gene: TRBJ2-5; CDR3 DNA: TGTGCCAGCAGCTTTTCCGGGAAAGAGACCCAGTACTTC; CDR3 protein: CASSFSGKETQYF
clone size: once; V gene: TRBV18; D gene: -; J gene: TRBJ2-7; CDR3 DNA: TGTGCCAGCTCACCACCAGGGGAAGCTAACTACGAGCAGTACTTC; CDR3 protein: CASSPPGEANYEQYF
clone size: -; V gene: TRBV4-2; D gene: -; J gene: TRBJ1-1; CDR3 DNA: TGTGCCAGCAGCCCCACTCTCTCCCCGGACAGAGACACTGAAGCTTTCTTT; CDR3 protein: CASSPTLSPDRDTEAFF
clone size: -; V gene: TRBV5-4; D gene: -; J gene: TRBJ2-7; CDR3 DNA: TGTGCCAGCAGCTTGGATGGCATCTACGAGCAGTACTTC; CDR3 protein: CASSLDGIYEQYF
clone size: -; V gene: TRBV28; D gene: -; J gene: TRBJ2-3; CDR3 DNA: TGTGCCAGCAGTTTATCTGATGATACGCAGTATTTT; CDR3 protein: CASSLSDDTQYF
clone size: -; V gene: TRBV19; D gene: TRBD1; J gene: TRBJ1-3; CDR3 DNA: TGTGCCACCCCCCGTTGTTGGGACAGCTCTGGAAACACCATATATTTT; CDR3 protein: CATPRCWDSSGNTIYF
clone size: -; V gene: TRBV5-1; D gene: -; J gene: TRBJ2-5; CDR3 DNA: TGCGCCAGCGGAGAACAGGGTAACCAAGAGACCCAGTACTTC; CDR3 protein: CASGEQGNQETQYF
clone size: -; V gene: TRBV29-1; D gene: -; J gene: TRBJ2-3; CDR3 DNA: TGCAGCACCCGCACAGATACGCAGTATTTT; CDR3 protein: CSTRTDTQYF
clone size: -; V gene: TRBV5-1; D gene: TRBD2; J gene: TRBJ2-1; CDR3 DNA: TGCGCCAGCAGCAGGCTAGCGGGGAAGAATGAGCAGTTCTTC; CDR3 protein: CASSRLAGKNEQFF
clone size: -; V gene: TRBV28; D gene: TRBD1; J gene: TRBJ2-3; CDR3 DNA: TGTGCCAGCAGTTTTGGGACAGGTTACTATACGCAGTATTTT; CDR3 protein: CASSFGTGYYTQYF
clone size: -; V gene: TRBV7-7; D gene: -; J gene: TRBJ2-3; CDR3 DNA: TGTGCCAGCAGCTTGGGTCTAGAGGCAGATACGCAGTATTTT; CDR3 protein: CASSLGLEADTQYF
clone size: -; V gene: TRBV7-2; D gene: -; J gene: TRBJ2-7; CDR3 DNA: TGTGCCAGCAGCTTATACGCCAGGGAATCATCCGAGCAGTACTTC; CDR3 protein: CASSLYARESSEQYF
clone size: -; V gene: TRBV4-3; D gene: TRBD2; J gene: TRBJ2-5; CDR3 DNA: TGCGCCAGCAGCCAAGATCCAGGGACTAGCGGTACAGAGACCCAGTACTTC; CDR3 protein: CASSQDPGTSGTETQYF
clone size: -; V gene: TRBV11-3; D gene: -; J gene: TRBJ1-2; CDR3 DNA: TGTGCCAGCAGCTTAGTGGCTGGCTACACCTTC; CDR3 protein: CASSLVAGYTF
clone size: few; V gene: TRBV18; D gene: TRBD1; J gene: TRBJ1-6; CDR3 DNA: TGTGCCAGCTCACCACAAAGGACAGGTCTGGGTACTAAGCCCCTCCACTTT; CDR3 protein: CASSPQRTGLGTKPLHF
clone size: -; V gene: TRBV27; D gene: -; J gene: TRBJ1-5; CDR3 DNA: TGTGCCAGCAGTTTCGGCAGTAAGAGTCAGCCCCAGCATTTT; CDR3 protein: CASSFGSKSQPQHF
clone size: few; V gene: TRBV7-8; D gene: TRBD2; J gene: TRBJ2-1; CDR3 DNA: TGTGCCAGCAGCCGTACCAGAGTGAAGACTAGCGGGGGGCTCTACAATGAGCAGTTCTTC; CDR3 protein: CASSRTRVKTSGGLYNEQFF
clone size: -; V gene: TRBV18; D gene: -; J gene: TRBJ2-2; CDR3 DNA: TGTGCCAGCTCACGGACCAGGGGAGGAAACACCGGGGAGCTGTTTTTT; CDR3 protein: CASSRTRGGNTGELFF
clone size: -; V gene: TRBV27; D gene: -; J gene: TRBJ1-1; CDR3 DNA: TGTGCCAGCAGTTTATCGATCAGGACTGAAGCTTTCTTT; CDR3 protein: CASSLSIRTEAFF
clone size: -; V gene: TRBV10-3; D gene: TRBD1; J gene: TRBJ2-2; CDR3 DNA: TGTGCCAGTACAGGGGATATCACCGGGGAGCTGTTTTTT; CDR3 protein: CASTGDITGELFF
clone size: -; V gene: TRBV7-9; D gene: -; J gene: TRBJ1-5; CDR3 DNA: TGTGCCAGCAGCAAGAAGGATCATCCCCAGCATTTT; CDR3 protein: CASSKKDHPQHF
clone size: once; V gene: TRBV6-5; D gene: -; J gene: TRBJ2-7; CDR3 DNA: TGTGCCAGCAGTCAGGGACCTTTGTCCTACGAGCAGTACTTC; CDR3 protein: CASSQGPLSYEQYF
clone size: -; V gene: TRBV2; D gene: TRBD1; J gene: TRBJ2-7; CDR3 DNA: TGTGCCAGCAGGACAGGGGGTTTCTACGAGCAGTACTTC; CDR3 protein: CASRTGGFYEQYF
clone size: -; V gene: TRBV19; D gene: TRBD1; J gene: TRBJ2-2; CDR3 DNA: TGTGCCAGTAGTAAAGGCAGGGGGCGTAGTGACGGGGAGCTGTTTTTT; CDR3 protein: CASSKGRGRSDGELFF
clone size: once; V gene: TRBV6-6; D gene: TRBD1; J gene: TRBJ2-1; CDR3 DNA: TGTGCCAGCAGTTACCAGGGGGCCGACAATGAGCAGTTCTTC; CDR3 protein: CASSYQGADNEQFF
clone size: -; V gene: TRBV19; D gene: -; J gene: TRBJ2-6; CDR3 DNA: TGTGCCAGTAGTCGGACGACTGGGGCCAACGTCCTGACTTTC; CDR3 protein: CASSRTTGANVLTF
clone size: -; V gene: TRBV5-1; D gene: TRBD1; J gene: TRBJ2-2; CDR3 DNA: TGCGCCAGCAGCTTGGGACAGGGACAGGGCGGGGAGCTGTTTTTT; CDR3 protein: CASSLGQGQGGELFF
clone size: once; V gene: TRBV30; D gene: -; J gene: TRBJ2-7; CDR3 DNA: TGTGCCTGGAGTGTACCCCCGGCCCTAGGACCCTACGAGCAGTACTTC; CDR3 protein: CAWSVPPALGPYEQYF
clone size: -; V gene: TRBV18; D gene: -; J gene: TRBJ1-1; CDR3 DNA: TGTGCCAGCTCGCCCCCCGGGGGACAGAACACTGAAGCTTTCTTT; CDR3 protein: CASSPPGGQNTEAFF
clone size: once; V gene: TRBV29-1; D gene: TRBD1; J gene: TRBJ1-5; CDR3 DNA: TGCAGCGCCGCGGACAGGGCTAGCAATCAGCCCCAGCATTTT; CDR3 protein: CSAADRASNQPQHF
clone size: -; V gene: TRBV27; D gene: TRBD2; J gene: TRBJ2-1; CDR3 DNA: TGTGCCAGCAGTCCGGGACTAGCGGGGGGGTGGTCCTACAATGAGCAGTTCTTC; CDR3 protein: CASSPGLAGGWSYNEQFF
clone size: -; V gene: TRBV7-8; D gene: -; J gene: TRBJ1-5; CDR3 DNA: TGTGCCAGCAGCTTAACAGGGTTCGGTCAGCCCCAGCATTTT; CDR3 protein: CASSLTGFGQPQHF
clone size: -; V gene: TRBV18; D gene: TRBD1; J gene: TRBJ2-5; CDR3 DNA: TGTGCCAGCTCACCGGGACAGCAAGAGACCCAGTACTTC; CDR3 protein: CASSPGQQETQYF
clone size: -; V gene: TRBV27; D gene: -; J gene: TRBJ2-3; CDR3 DNA: TGTGCCAGCAGTTTCATGACAGCGGGCACAGATACGCAGTATTTT; CDR3 protein: CASSFMTAGTDTQYF
clone size: -; V gene: TRBV7-3; D gene: -; J gene: TRBJ2-5; CDR3 DNA: TGTGCCAGCAGCTTACAGGGGGGTGCTCGTAGGGCCCAGTACTTC; CDR3 protein: CASSLQGGARRAQYF
clone size: -; V gene: TRBV27; D gene: -; J gene: TRBJ1-5; CDR3 DNA: TGTGCCAGCAGTTTAAAGAGCCCACGTAAGGGGCAGCCCCAGCATTTT; CDR3 protein: CASSLKSPRKGQPQHF
clone size: -; V gene: TRBV14; D gene: -; J gene: TRBJ2-5; CDR3 DNA: TGTGCCAGCAGCCAAGGGACAACGGCCCAGTACTTC; CDR3 protein: CASSQGTTAQYF
clone size: -; V gene: TRBV2; D gene: TRBD1; J gene: TRBJ1-6; CDR3 DNA: TGTGCCAGCAGTGAACAACAGGGGTGGGGGGGATCACCCCTCCACTTT; CDR3 protein: CASSEQQGWGGSPLHF
clone size: once; V gene: TRBV9; D gene: -; J gene: TRBJ1-2; CDR3 DNA: TGTGCCAGCAGCGTAGGAGGGTCTAACCCCTATGGCTACACCTTC; CDR3 protein: CASSVGGSNPYGYTF
clone size: -; V gene: TRBV11-3; D gene: -; J gene: TRBJ2-2; CDR3 DNA: TGTGCCAGCAGCCGAGTCGGGGGAGACACCGGGGAGCTGTTTTTT; CDR3 protein: CASSRVGGDTGELFF
clone size: -; V gene: TRBV5-1; D gene: TRBD2; J gene: TRBJ2-5; CDR3 DNA: TGCGCCAGCAGCTTGGATGTTAGCGGGGGGTCGGAGACCCAGTACTTC; CDR3 protein: CASSLDVSGGSETQYF
clone size: -; V gene: TRBV7-2; D gene: -; J gene: TRBJ1-5; CDR3 DNA: TGTGCCAGCAGCTTCGATAATGCCTATGGCCCCCAGCATTTT; CDR3 protein: CASSFDNAYGPQHF
clone size: -; V gene: TRBV29-1; D gene: -; J gene: TRBJ2-5; CDR3 DNA: TGCAGCGTCGGACAGCGAGGGGGGGAGACCCAGTACTTC; CDR3 protein: CSVGQRGGETQYF
clone size: -; V gene: TRBV4-3; D gene: -; J gene: TRBJ1-6; CDR3 DNA: TGCGCCAGCAGCCAAGAAGGGGGGCTAAAATCACCCCTCCACTTT; CDR3 protein: CASSQEGGLKSPLHF
clone size: once; V gene: TRBV4-3; D gene: -; J gene: TRBJ1-2; CDR3 DNA: TGCGCCAGCAGCCAAGAAACAGAAGGAGACTATGGCTACACCTTC; CDR3 protein: CASSQETEGDYGYTF
clone size: -; V gene: TRBV6-5; D gene: -; J gene: TRBJ2-7; CDR3 DNA: TGTGCCAGCAGTTACACAGGGACGGGCTACGAGCAGTACTTC; CDR3 protein: CASSYTGTGYEQYF
clone size: -; V gene: TRBV6-5; D gene: -; J gene: TRBJ1-2; CDR3 DNA: TGTGCCAGCAGTCGCCTTGGCGGAGACTATGGCTACACCTTC; CDR3 protein: CASSRLGGDYGYTF